The 19 T cell receptor beta chains given below trace back to one sample, sequenced in a study of cytomegalovirus exposure and HLA in healthy donors. Primers for the PCR totalled 60 Vbeta and 13 Jbeta. This table comes from immunoSEQ multiplex PCR, and its TCRdb copy is limited to in-frame clones, with some not included. The data show roughly 100,000 clones, with about three quarters seen just once and over 4.5% held by the top ten. The source material was PBMCs. The receptors here all came from a woman between 18 and 29 years old in good health and CMV-seropositive.

V usage is TRBV11-3 and J usage is TRBJ1-1; D unresolved. Germline V gives CDR1 SGHNT, CDR2 YENEEA. V lost 3 bases, J lost 1 base, and 6 bases lay in between. This CDR3 region has 13 residues. The CDR3 here is CASSFSQNTEAFF. The CDR3 DNA is TGTGCCAGCAGCTTTTCCCAGAACACTGAAGCTTTCTTT.

V usage is TRBV6-1 and J usage is TRBJ1-6, with D unclear. Trimming removed 3 bases from V and 11 bases from J, with 8 bases in between. This CDR3 spans 12 amino acids. Looked up from germline, CDR1 is MNHNS and CDR2 is SASEGT. The CDR3, as DNA: TGTGCCAGCAGTGATTATCCGGCACCCCTCCACTTT. The encoded protein is CASSDYPAPLHF.

This chain uses TRBV11-3 with TRBJ2-7, with TRBD2 matching over 7 bases. This CDR3 spans 14 amino acids. Germline-derived CDR1 and CDR2 are SGHNT and YENEEA. J gave up 3 bases and V 3 bases, and 5 bases lay outside the gene matches. Written as DNA, the CDR3 is TGTGCCAGCAGCTTTTCTAGCGGACACTACGAGCAGTACTTC. This codes for CASSFSSGHYEQYF.

This clone showed up just a few times. The chain couples TRBV9 to TRBJ2-1; D possibly corresponds to TRBD2 (6 bases). Germline values: CDR1 SGDLS, CDR2 YYNGEE. This CDR3 comprises 14 residues. Trimming left V 4 bases short and J 7 bases short, with 15 bases between. The DNA for the CDR3 is TGTGCCAGCAGCCCCCGGACTACAAAGAATGAGCAGTTCTTC. It specifies CASSPRTTKNEQFF.

This clone was detected only once. This chain joins TRBV7-3 and TRBJ1-1, with D perhaps matching TRBD1 (6 bases). V was trimmed by 5 bases and J by 7 bases, leaving 14 bases between them. Germline V gene sequence: CDR1 SGHTA, CDR2 FQGTGA. The CDR3 runs to 13 residues. CDR3 residues: CASSPQGMGEAFF. The CDR3 DNA sequence: TGTGCCAGCAGCCCCCAGGGGATGGGTGAAGCTTTCTTT.

The V and J genes are TRBV4-1 and TRBJ1-1; D unclear. CDR3 length: 18 amino acids. Trimming shortened V by 1 base and J by 1 base, and 19 bases separated the two germline ends. Germline V gives CDR1 MGHRA, CDR2 YSYEKL. CDR3 sequence: CASSQVRTTGTRNTEAFF. DNA of the CDR3: TGCGCCAGCAGCCAAGTCAGAACAACGGGCACTAGGAACACTGAAGCTTTCTTT.

The chain recombines TRBV29-1 with TRBJ2-7; TRBD2 matches 8 bases. V lost 2 bases to trimming and J lost 2 bases; unmatched junction nucleotides: 5. The CDR3 totals 14 residues. CDR1 is SQVTM and CDR2 is ANQGSEA in the germline V gene. CDR3 sequence: CSVELSGKPYEQYF. DNA of the CDR3: TGCAGCGTTGAACTTAGCGGGAAACCCTACGAGCAGTACTTC.

The V and J genes are TRBV10-3 and TRBJ1-1; 7 bases agree with TRBD1. Germline lookup yields CDR1 ENHRY and CDR2 SYGVKD. The J segment lost 1 base and the V segment lost 0 bases, leaving 5 bases of the junction unmatched. This CDR3 has 16 amino acids. The CDR3 here is CAISESLGTANTEAFF. DNA for the CDR3: TGTGCCATCAGTGAGTCTCTGGGGACAGCGAACACTGAAGCTTTCTTT.

This clone was found a few times. In the same sample, other DNA sequences code for this CDR3. V is TRBV5-6 and J is TRBJ1-5; D might be TRBD1 (6 bases). V lost 4 bases, J lost 4 bases, and 12 bases lay in between. Germline CDR1 reads SGHDT; CDR2 reads YYEEEE. The CDR3 consists of 14 residues. The CDR3 bases are TGTGCCAGCAGCCTTGGACAGATTAATCAGCCCCAGCATTTT. It specifies CASSLGQINQPQHF.

The chain recombines TRBV2 with TRBJ2-3; TRBD2 matches at 11 bases. The V gene end was trimmed by 6 bases and the J gene end by 0 bases; junction bases not matched to a gene: 8. Germline CDR1 SNHLY, CDR2 FYNNEI. There are 17 residues in the CDR3. The CDR3 DNA follows: TGTGCCAGCAGCCCCCTACGGACTAGCGGGAGCACAGATACGCAGTATTTT. Amino acid sequence: CASSPLRTSGSTDTQYF.

The chain combines TRBV6-1 with TRBJ2-7; 7 nucleotides match TRBD1. This CDR3 contains 13 residues. The germline V gene encodes CDR1 MNHNS and CDR2 SASEGT. The V gene end was trimmed by 2 bases and the J gene end by 6 bases; junction bases not matched to a gene: 4. CDR3 sequence reads: CASSEFGTAEQYF. The DNA for the CDR3 is TGTGCCAGCAGTGAATTTGGGACAGCCGAGCAGTACTTC.

The CDR3 protein is CASSVEGARNTGELFF. CDR3 bases: TGTGCCAGCAGCGTAGAAGGGGCCCGGAACACCGGGGAGCTGTTTTTT. The gene calls are TRBV9 and TRBJ2-2; D is perhaps TRBD1 (5 bases). V dropped 0 bases and J dropped 1 base, with 10 bases sitting between them. The V gene's germline CDR1 is SGDLS and CDR2 YYNGEE. This CDR3 is 16 amino acids long.

The CDR3: CASSPGLAESSYEQYF. The CDR3 DNA sequence: TGTGCCAGCAGCCCTGGACTAGCGGAGAGCTCCTACGAGCAGTACTTC. This chain joins TRBV5-4 and TRBJ2-7; 10 bases align to TRBD2. CDR3 length: 16 residues. Germline V lookup: CDR1 SGHNT, CDR2 YYREEE (reference sequence). Germline trimming cut 4 bases from V and 0 bases from J; bases unmatched to any gene: 7.

The V call is TRBV27, the J call TRBJ2-1, with 10 positions matching TRBD1. Per germline, CDR1 MNHEY and CDR2 SMNVEV (reference sequence). J gave up 2 bases and V 2 bases, and 3 bases lay outside the gene matches. The CDR3 runs to 16 residues. In DNA form, the CDR3 reads TGTGCCAGCAGTTTAGGGGACAGGGGAACCTACAATGAGCAGTTCTTC. Translation: CASSLGDRGTYNEQFF.

This clone appeared once. The chain joins TRBV29-1 to TRBJ2-2; a weak D match, TRBD2 (5 bases). Germline values: CDR1 SQVTM, CDR2 ANQGSEA. The CDR3 is 12 amino acids. The V end was cut by 7 bases, the J end by 6 bases, with 12 bases between. This CDR3 reads CSGRKSAGELFF. CDR3 coding DNA: TGCAGCGGGAGGAAGTCGGCCGGGGAGCTGTTTTTT.

The chain links TRBV4-1 to TRBJ2-1, with TRBD2 identical over 8 bases. Trimming at V came to 0 bases and at J to 5 bases, leaving 9 bases not matched to a gene. Germline assignment: CDR1 MGHRA and CDR2 YSYEKL. The CDR3 runs to 17 residues. The CDR3 loop reads CASSQDPGTRPDNEQFF. Here the CDR3 DNA reads TGCGCCAGCAGCCAAGATCCTGGGACTAGGCCCGACAATGAGCAGTTCTTC.

The V call is TRBV5-6, the J call TRBJ2-3, with D perhaps TRBD1 (5 bases). The CDR3 covers 13 residues. V lost 4 bases, J lost 4 bases, and 10 bases lay in between. Germline loops: CDR1 SGHDT, CDR2 YYEEEE. CDR3 DNA sequence: TGTGCCAGCAGCCAGGGTCGCGCAGATACGCAGTATTTT. It codes for CASSQGRADTQYF.

This rearrangement joins TRBV2 to TRBJ2-2; 7 positions match TRBD2. The trim removed 6 bases at V and 4 bases at J, leaving 5 bases unmatched. The germline V gene encodes CDR1 SNHLY and CDR2 FYNNEI. CDR3 length: 14 residues. The CDR3 spells CASRVASGTGELFF. In DNA form, the CDR3 reads TGTGCCAGCAGAGTGGCTAGCGGCACCGGGGAGCTGTTTTTT. Together with reference TRBV2 and TRBJ2-2, the CDR3 gives the full variable domain: EPEVTQTPSHQVTQMGQEVILRCVPISNHLYFYWYRQILGQKVEFLVSFYNNEISEKSEIFDDQFSVERPDGSNFTLKIRSTKLEDSAMYFCASRVASGTGELFFGEGSRLTVL.

The V and J genes are TRBV30 and TRBJ2-5; TRBD2 is a possible D gene (6 bases). CDR3 size: 16 residues. Trimming pared 0 bases from V and 4 bases from J, leaving 18 bases between. Germline-derived CDR1 and CDR2 are GTSNPN and SVGIG (reference sequence). The CDR3 sequence is CAWSVLIGGMGETQYF. CDR3 nucleotides: TGTGCCTGGAGTGTACTAATAGGAGGGATGGGAGAGACCCAGTACTTC.